The TCR beta chain described here comes from a study of blood T cells in healthy people across ages. Study observations and caveats: Age showed a roughly linear inverse relationship with TCR beta diversity per million T cells. It was not possible, with unsorted PBMCs, to conclusively compare naive and antigen-experienced cells. There was a strong correlation between TCR beta diversity and naive T cell percentage. There was no known CMV status for donors, so expanded clonotype changes were possibly confounded.

In the case of this clonotype: Its antigen is currently unknown.

A second roughly 6 to 11 cycle PCR used barcoded and J-beta primers. A single record per CDR3 protein comes from TCRdb applying MiXCR to the 5' RACE reads. This sample has about 780,000 distinct CDR3 sequences, with 35% to 50% found just once. The CDR3 has 15 residues. Trimming at V came to 6 bases and at J to 4 bases, leaving 6 bases not matched to a gene. Sequenced input: blood. The source of this sequence is a man at least 80 years old in good health. The V and J genes are TRBV12-3 or TRBV12-4 and TRBJ2-2; 9 nucleotides match TRBD1. As DNA, the CDR3 is TGTGCCAGCAGCCCTGACAGGGGGGGCACCGGGGAGCTGTTTTTT. It encodes CASSPDRGGTGELFF.